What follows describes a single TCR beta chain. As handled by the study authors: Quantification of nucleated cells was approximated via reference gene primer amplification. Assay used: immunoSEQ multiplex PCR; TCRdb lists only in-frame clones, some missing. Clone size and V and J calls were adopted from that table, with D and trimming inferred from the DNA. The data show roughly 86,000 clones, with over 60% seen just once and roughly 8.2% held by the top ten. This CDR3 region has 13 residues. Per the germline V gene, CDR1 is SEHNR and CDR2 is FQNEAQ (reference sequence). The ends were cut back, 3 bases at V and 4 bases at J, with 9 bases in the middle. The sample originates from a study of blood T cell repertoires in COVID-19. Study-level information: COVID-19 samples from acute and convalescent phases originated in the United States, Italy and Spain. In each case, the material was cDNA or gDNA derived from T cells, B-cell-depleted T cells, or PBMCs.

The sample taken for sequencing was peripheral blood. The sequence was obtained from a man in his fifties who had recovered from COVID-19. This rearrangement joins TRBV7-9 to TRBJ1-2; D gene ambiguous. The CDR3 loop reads CASSFDGIYGYTF. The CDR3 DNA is TGTGCCAGCAGCTTCGACGGGATCTATGGCTACACCTTC. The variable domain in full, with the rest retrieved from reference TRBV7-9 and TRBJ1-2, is DTGVSQNPRHKITKRGQNVTFRCDPISEHNRLYWYRQTLGQGPEFLTYFQNEAQLEKSRLLSDRFSAERPKGSFSTLEIQRTEQGDSAMYLCASSFDGIYGYTFGSGTRLTVV.